The rows below give T cell receptor beta chains drawn from one sample of a study of blood T cell repertoires in COVID-19. Data came from immunoSEQ multiplex PCR; TCRdb stores just in-frame clones and leaves some out. Found here are tens of thousands of clones, about four fifths of them singletons; the top ten hold around 9%. Input material: peripheral blood. All receptors come from a human donor in a cohort sampled during active COVID-19. CDR3s leave out the opening cysteine and the closing phenylalanine or tryptophan. The order of the fields is clone size, J gene, V gene, CDR3 protein. The size field is filled for only some rows; it gives once, few, many or a size class.

>.|TRBJ2-1|TRBV14
ASSQRHGTSNNEQF
>once|TRBJ2-6|TRBV27
ASSPAQGAFGANVLT
>.|TRBJ1-6|TRBV6-5
ASSPGGLIRLLH
>few|TRBJ2-3|TRBV5-5
ASSFFRVSTDTQY
>few|TRBJ1-3|TRBV6-1
ASSENGLSGNTIY
>.|TRBJ2-7|TRBV4-2
ASSQDIGNKYEQY
>.|TRBJ2-5|TRBV28
ASSTIETQY
>.|TRBJ2-1|TRBV5-4
ASSYQSGGSNEQF
>.|TRBJ2-3|TRBV10-1
ASMRGGPTDTQY
>.|TRBJ1-2|TRBV3-1/TRBV3-2
ASSQGSPKSVGYT
>few|TRBJ1-6|TRBV5-1
ASSFGQGSPLH
>.|TRBJ2-1|TRBV24-1
ATSDRSSGSYEQF
>.|TRBJ2-1|TRBV11-3
ASTFGVNEQF
>many|TRBJ1-4|TRBV28
AGGGQTNEKLF
>.|TRBJ1-1|TRBV7-2
ASSHTGGTEAF
>few|TRBJ1-2|TRBV7-9
ASSLIQAPAYGYT
>.|TRBJ2-1|TRBV6-5
ASSFPPSGDLNEQF
>once|TRBJ2-3|TRBV7-7
ASSSALTSGNFTDTQY
>.|TRBJ2-1|TRBV9
ASSVVADTYNEQF
>.|TRBJ1-2|TRBV5-1
ASSLARVGGYT
>once|TRBJ1-2|TRBV28
ASREQSSYGYT
>once|TRBJ2-1|TRBV7-3
ASSLVGNRGAYNEQF
>.|TRBJ1-5|TRBV9
ASSVDGTRNQPQH